This TCR beta chain was identified during a study of cytomegalovirus exposure and HLA in healthy donors. Overall study: About 200 million T cells yielded 120 million or so unique TCR beta sequences, as an earlier analysis found. General observations from the study: Later analysis identified a missense DCLRE1C variant that was linked to TCR beta V- and J-gene trimming.

With respect to this clone: What it recognizes is unknown.

Looked up from germline, CDR1 is LGHNA and CDR2 is YSLEER. The ends were cut back, 0 bases at V and 7 bases at J, with 15 bases in the middle. The CDR3 loop spans 16 amino acids. Researchers ran the PCR with 60 Vbeta and 13 Jbeta primers. Libraries were prepared by immunoSEQ multiplex PCR; TCRdb keeps only in-frame clonotypes and omits some of them. The sample contains more than 85,000 clones, roughly three quarters of which appear only once. V is TRBV4-3 and J is TRBJ1-4; D is perhaps TRBD1 (5 bases). Material for sequencing was PBMCs. The source is a male donor in good health and CMV-seropositive. The CDR3 here is CASSQDRGQGGEKLFF. The CDR3 DNA sequence: TGCGCCAGCAGCCAAGACCGGGGTCAGGGAGGTGAAAAACTGTTTTTT.